This TCR beta chain was sequenced during a study of shared clonotypes between healthy human individuals. Concerning this clone: The antigen is unknown.

Naive CD8 cells lacked CD45RO and underwent positive selection for CCR7, leaving out terminally differentiated effector memory CD45RA+ cells. Clones were read by immunoSEQ multiplex PCR, and TCRdb kept only the in-frame ones, dropping some. The sample shows about 580,000 clones, 95% to 98% of them seen only once. The V gene end was trimmed by 0 bases and the J gene end by 2 bases; junction bases not matched to a gene: 4. In germline, CDR1 is SQVTM, CDR2 ANQGSEA. The CDR3 spans 14 residues. Study results and limitations: Between several donors, naive CD4 clonotypes were shared at a level of approximately 5%.

V gene TRBV29-1 combines with J gene TRBJ2-7; 7 bases are a match to TRBD1. The sample was naive CD8+ T cells sorted from blood. The origin of this receptor is a man aged 25-40 years in good health. The CDR3, as DNA: TGCAGCGTTGAAGATCGGGACAGTACCTACGAGCAGTACTTC. Protein product: CSVEDRDSTYEQYF.